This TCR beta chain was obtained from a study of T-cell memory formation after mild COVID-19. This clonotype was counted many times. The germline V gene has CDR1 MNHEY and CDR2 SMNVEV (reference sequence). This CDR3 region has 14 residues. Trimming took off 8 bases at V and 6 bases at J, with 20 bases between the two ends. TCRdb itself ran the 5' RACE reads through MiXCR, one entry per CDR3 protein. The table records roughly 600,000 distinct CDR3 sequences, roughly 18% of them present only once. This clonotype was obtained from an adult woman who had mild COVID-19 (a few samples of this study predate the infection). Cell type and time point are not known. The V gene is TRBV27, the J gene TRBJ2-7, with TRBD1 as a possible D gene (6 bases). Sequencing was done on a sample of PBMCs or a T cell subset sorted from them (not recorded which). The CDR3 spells CASGFEQGLREQYF. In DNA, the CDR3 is TGTGCCAGCGGCTTTGAACAGGGTTTACGCGAGCAGTACTTC.